Listed here are 2 T cell receptor beta chains from one sample, sequenced in a study of T cell responses to AZD1222 COVID-19 vaccine. The table came from immunoSEQ multiplex PCR; TCRdb's copy has only in-frame clones and leaves some out. The sample lists roughly 160,000 clones, 80% to 95% occurring once. Sequencing used peripheral blood, obtained on day 0 of AZD1222 vaccination. These receptors were obtained from an adult in good health.

The rearrangement uses TRBV6-5 and TRBJ1-3; TRBD1 might be the D (6 bases). Looked up from germline, CDR1 is MNHEY and CDR2 is SVGAGI. V shed 7 bases and J shed 5 bases, with 15 bases lying between them. The CDR3 is made up of 14 amino acids. As DNA, the CDR3 is TGTGCCAGCATGAGGCAGGGGCAGAGAAACACCATATATTTT. This codes for CASMRQGQRNTIYF.

The chain employs TRBV14 and TRBJ2-7; 7 bases match TRBD1. The germline gives CDR1 SGHDN, CDR2 FVKESK. V was pared by 0 bases and J by 3 bases, with 8 bases of the junction left unmatched. The CDR3 is 16 amino acids. CDR3 coding DNA: TGTGCCAGCAGCCAAGAAATTGCCGGGACAGACTACGAGCAGTACTTC. Its translation is CASSQEIAGTDYEQYF.